These 30 T cell receptor beta chains were sequenced from one sample in a study of blood T cells in healthy people across ages. Combining a sample-barcoded 5' primer with a J-beta primer mix, a second PCR ran for 7 to 11 cycles. TCRdb called the 5' RACE reads again in MiXCR, with one record for every CDR3 protein. The sample holds about 510,000 distinct CDR3 sequences, about a quarter seen once. This same sample was also taken into another study, of T cells of mothers and their children.

Specimen: blood. These receptors were obtained from a boy aged 2-9 years in good health.

The chain employs TRBV30 and TRBJ2-7; D call uncertain. Germline V CDR1 and CDR2: GTSNPN, SVGIG (reference sequence). The CDR3 runs to 14 residues. Trimming took 2 bases from V and 2 from J, leaving 13 bases between them. The CDR3 bases are TGTGCCTGGAGTAAAAAGGTCACACCCTACGAGCAGTACTTC. Its protein product is CAWSKKVTPYEQYF.

The rearrangement joins TRBV7-8 to TRBJ1-1; D not resolved. The V gene lost 3 bases and the J gene lost 5 bases, with 10 bases spanning the gap. The CDR3 runs 13 residues. Germline assignment: CDR1 SGHVS and CDR2 FQNEAQ. CDR3 sequence: CASSFKVGTEAFF. DNA for the CDR3: TGTGCCAGCAGCTTCAAGGTCGGGACTGAAGCTTTCTTT.

The chain carries TRBV20-1 and TRBJ2-5; D assignment may be TRBD1 or TRBD2 (5 bases each). This CDR3 comprises 12 residues. Germline CDR1 and CDR2: DFQATT and SNEGSKA (reference sequence). V was clipped by 5 bases and J by 11 bases, with 18 bases between them. CDR3 in amino acids: CSAPGPLWEQYF. The CDR3 region has the DNA TGCAGTGCTCCGGGACCTCTTTGGGAGCAGTACTTC.

The CDR3 is CSAVPGQGNKNIQYF. CDR3 nucleotides: TGCAGTGCTGTCCCGGGACAGGGAAACAAAAACATTCAGTACTTC. The rearrangement uses TRBV20-1 and TRBJ2-4, with TRBD1 matching 9 bases. J gave up 3 bases and V 5 bases, and 8 bases lay outside the gene matches. CDR3 length: 15 amino acids. Germline assignment: CDR1 DFQATT and CDR2 SNEGSKA (reference sequence).

This clonotype was picked up a small number of times. The chain employs TRBV5-1 and TRBJ2-5, with D perhaps matching TRBD1 or TRBD2 (5 bases each). CDR3 length equals 16 residues. V gave up 3 bases and J gave up 7 bases, with 22 bases separating them. Looked up from germline, CDR1 is SGHRS and CDR2 is YFSETQ. The CDR3 reads CASSSLTSRGRGTQYF. CDR3 in DNA: TGCGCCAGCAGCTCACTAACCTCCCGGGGACGGGGGACCCAGTACTTC.

V is TRBV10-3 and J is TRBJ2-5, with TRBD2 matching over 7 bases. Gene TRBJ2-7 matches the end of the DNA better, so the J call may be wrong. The length of the CDR3 is 12 residues. Per the germline V gene, CDR1 is ENHRY and CDR2 is SYGVKD. CDR3 region: CATQGEGNEQYF. CDR3 bases: TGTGCCACCCAAGGGGAGGGAAACGAGCAGTACTTC.

The chain couples TRBV9 to TRBJ1-4; TRBD1 aligns across 9 bases. Germline CDR1 is SGDLS and CDR2 is YYNGEE. V trimming: 3 bases; J trimming: 8 bases; junction bases outside the gene matches: 2. The CDR3 spans 13 residues. This CDR3 is CASSGGQGEKLFF. The CDR3 DNA reads TGTGCCAGCAGCGGCGGACAGGGGGAAAAACTGTTTTTT.

A few counts support this clonotype. The chain employs TRBV5-5 and TRBJ2-5; 9 bases align to TRBD2. V gave up 0 bases and J gave up 5 bases; unmatched junction bases: 11. This CDR3 region has 17 residues. Germline CDR1 and CDR2: SGHKS and YYEKEE (reference sequence). CDR3 sequence reads: CASSLAPGGTSLETQYF. The CDR3, as DNA: TGTGCCAGCAGCTTGGCCCCGGGCGGGACTAGCCTTGAGACCCAGTACTTC.

This clonotype was picked up a small number of times. The chain is built from TRBV10-3 and TRBJ2-7; 9 positions agree with TRBD2. The J segment lost 4 bases and the V segment lost 8 bases, leaving 6 bases of the junction unmatched. The CDR3 has 13 amino acids. From germline, CDR1 is ENHRY and CDR2 SYGVKD. The chain's CDR3 is CAIAGTSPYEQYF. For the CDR3, the DNA is TGTGCCATCGCCGGGACTAGCCCATACGAGCAGTACTTC.

The chain couples TRBV15 to TRBJ2-5, with D maybe TRBD2 (6 bases). The J call is doubtful: the DNA matches TRBJ2-1 better. The CDR3 spans 13 residues. Germline V CDR1 and CDR2: LNHNV, YYDKDF (reference sequence). CDR3 coding DNA: TGTGCCACCAGCAGGACTAGCTACAATGAGCAGTTCTTC. Its translation: CATSRTSYNEQFF.

CDR3: CASTVTASGETQYF. CDR3 DNA sequence: TGTGCCAGCACCGTTACAGCTAGCGGAGAGACCCAGTACTTC. The J gene is TRBJ2-5, the V gene TRBV2; 7 bases fit TRBD2. V lost 7 bases to trimming and J lost 4 bases; unmatched junction nucleotides: 9. Germline-derived CDR1 and CDR2 are SNHLY and FYNNEI. There are 14 residues in the CDR3.

The chain uses TRBV11-2 and TRBJ2-5; D remains ambiguous. TRBJ2-7 explains the end of the DNA better; the J call may be wrong. This CDR3 spans 16 amino acids. The V gene's germline CDR1 is SGHAT and CDR2 FQNNGV. This CDR3 is CASSSPWKVDSYEQYF. In nucleotides, the CDR3 is TGTGCCAGCAGCTCCCCTTGGAAGGTTGACTCCTACGAGCAGTACTTC.

The chain couples TRBV6-5 to TRBJ1-6; the D is unclear. The CDR3 sequence is 17 residues long. Trimming removed 0 bases at V and 0 bases at J, with 9 bases between. The germline gives CDR1 MNHEY, CDR2 SVGAGI. The CDR3 region is CASSYSASSSYNSPLHF. The DNA for the CDR3 is TGTGCCAGCAGTTACTCGGCGTCGAGCTCCTATAATTCACCCCTCCACTTT.

The chain employs TRBV7-2 and TRBJ2-2, with D unclear. This CDR3 region has 13 residues. V gave up 1 base and J gave up 7 bases, with 7 bases separating them. CDR1 is SGHTA and CDR2 is FQGNSA in the germline V gene. CDR3 DNA sequence: TGTGCCAGCAGCTTAGGGCCGGACGGGGAGCTGTTTTTT. Protein sequence: CASSLGPDGELFF.

The chain carries TRBV27 and TRBJ2-1; a weak D match, TRBD2 (7 bases). The CDR3 consists of 15 residues. The germline V gene encodes CDR1 MNHEY and CDR2 SMNVEV (reference sequence). Trimming took off 10 bases at V and 0 bases at J, with 16 bases between the two ends. As DNA, the CDR3 is TGTGCCATACAAGGGGGGGGCTACTCCTACAATGAGCAGTTCTTC. Protein product: CAIQGGGYSYNEQFF.

The chain couples TRBV7-9 to TRBJ1-4, with D possibly matching TRBD1 (5 bases). Germline CDR1 reads SEHNR; CDR2 reads FQNEAQ (reference sequence). V shed 6 bases and J shed 8 bases, with 16 bases lying between them. This CDR3 has 14 residues. The CDR3 nucleotides are TGTGCCAGCAGTAGGACCACGGGGGGGGAAAAACTGTTTTTT. The encoded protein is CASSRTTGGEKLFF. Using reference TRBV7-9 and TRBJ1-4 for the parts outside the CDR3, the full variable domain is DTGVSQNPRHKITKRGQNVTFRCDPISEHNRLYWYRQTLGQGPEFLTYFQNEAQLEKSRLLSDRFSAERPKGSFSTLEIQRTEQGDSAMYLCASSRTTGGEKLFFGSGTQLSVL.

V is TRBV5-1 and J is TRBJ1-6, with 9 bases fitting TRBD1. CDR1 is SGHRS, CDR2 YFSETQ, per germline. This CDR3 has 15 amino acids. V lost 4 bases, J lost 9 bases, and 8 bases stayed unmatched. The chain's CDR3 is CASSDVPGQGSPLHF. In DNA form, the CDR3 reads TGCGCCAGCAGCGATGTCCCGGGACAGGGTTCACCCCTCCACTTT.

This clonotype was detected a few times. V and J are TRBV12-3 or TRBV12-4 and TRBJ1-1; possibly TRBD1 for D (5 bases). V was cut by 8 bases and J by 0 bases, with 13 bases left in between. The CDR3 length is 14 residues. CDR3 sequence reads: CASLLGAMNTEAFF. The CDR3 nucleotides are TGTGCCAGCCTCCTCGGGGCCATGAACACTGAAGCTTTCTTT.

This sequence joins TRBV29-1 and TRBJ2-5; D gene uncertain. This CDR3 contains 12 residues. The ends were cut back, 6 bases at V and 5 bases at J, with 13 bases in the middle. Looked up from germline, CDR1 is SQVTM and CDR2 is ANQGSEA. As DNA, the CDR3 is TGCAGCGTCCAGAGTGGGCGGGAGACCCAGTACTTC. This gives the protein CSVQSGRETQYF.

This clonotype was seen more than once but under ten times. The chain uses TRBV10-1 and TRBJ2-5, with D possibly matching TRBD1 (5 bases). The J call may be faulty, since TRBJ2-7 better matches the DNA end. Germline-derived CDR1 and CDR2 are WNHNN and SYGVQD (reference sequence). This CDR3 contains 13 residues. The CDR3 is CASRVGRDYEQYF. The CDR3 nucleotides are TGCGCCAGCAGGGTAGGCAGGGACTACGAGCAGTACTTC.

The rearrangement uses TRBV15 and TRBJ2-5; weak D call: TRBD2 (5 bases). CDR1 is LNHNV and CDR2 is YYDKDF in the germline V gene (reference sequence). Trimming stripped 1 base from V and 5 bases from J, with 14 bases between. The CDR3 contains 15 residues. CDR3 sequence: CATSRVVGEEETQYF. The CDR3 DNA sequence: TGTGCCACCAGCAGAGTTGTGGGAGAGGAGGAGACCCAGTACTTC.

This clonotype was seen a few times. The chain uses TRBV7-2 and TRBJ2-7; 8 bases match TRBD1. Germline V CDR1 and CDR2: SGHTA, FQGNSA. The CDR3 has 14 amino acids. V was clipped by 3 bases and J by 4 bases; unmatched bases: 5. The CDR3: CASSFSGTGYEQYF. The CDR3 nucleotides read TGTGCCAGCAGCTTTTCCGGGACAGGATACGAGCAGTACTTC.

This chain links TRBV11-2 with TRBJ1-1, with D hard to call. Trimming cost V 0 bases and J 6 bases, with 11 bases left between them. The germline gives CDR1 SGHAT, CDR2 FQNNGV. CDR3 length: 14 residues. The CDR3 DNA is TGTGCCAGCAGCTTAGATATCGGACTGTCTGAAGCTTTCTTT. This sequence encodes CASSLDIGLSEAFF.

This clonotype was detected a few times. The chain recombines TRBV2 with TRBJ1-2; a weak D match, TRBD1 (6 bases). The CDR3 spans 17 residues. The V end lost 2 bases, the J end lost 4 bases, and 20 bases lay between the germline ends. Per germline, CDR1 SNHLY and CDR2 FYNNEI. The CDR3 is CASSEPGGGIGLYGYTF. CDR3 nucleotide sequence: TGTGCCAGCAGTGAACCCGGAGGGGGAATTGGTCTCTATGGCTACACCTTC.

This rearrangement joins TRBV20-1 to TRBJ1-3; D unclear. The germline gives CDR1 DFQATT, CDR2 SNEGSKA (reference sequence). Trimming cost V 3 bases and J 11 bases, with 17 bases left between them. This CDR3 has 13 amino acids. CDR3 DNA sequence: TGCAGTGCTAGTGAAGGGCCGGGAAGGGCCATATATTTT. Protein product: CSASEGPGRAIYF.

The genes are TRBV7-9 and TRBJ2-1, with 8 bases lining up with TRBD2. This CDR3 has 14 residues. In germline, CDR1 is SEHNR, CDR2 FQNEAQ (reference sequence). With 10 bases clipped from V and 2 bases from J, the junction kept 7 bases outside the gene matches. The CDR3 loop reads CATTGTRPYNEQFF. As DNA, the CDR3 is TGTGCCACTACCGGGACTAGACCCTACAATGAGCAGTTCTTC. The whole variable domain, filled in from reference TRBV7-9 and TRBJ2-1, reads DTGVSQNPRHKITKRGQNVTFRCDPISEHNRLYWYRQTLGQGPEFLTYFQNEAQLEKSRLLSDRFSAERPKGSFSTLEIQRTEQGDSAMYLCATTGTRPYNEQFFGPGTRLTVL.

A few counts support this clonotype. V is TRBV29-1 and J is TRBJ1-2, with TRBD1 identical over 11 bases. Germline trimming cut 6 bases from V and 8 bases from J; bases unmatched to any gene: 8. CDR1 is SQVTM and CDR2 is ANQGSEA in the germline V gene. This CDR3 has 13 residues. The CDR3 region is CSVSGQGAQGYTF. The CDR3 region has the DNA TGCAGCGTAAGCGGACAGGGGGCGCAGGGCTACACCTTC.

The chain is built from TRBV20-1 and TRBJ2-3; the match to TRBD1 covers 8 bases. This CDR3 has 13 amino acids. The germline V gene encodes CDR1 DFQATT and CDR2 SNEGSKA (reference sequence). J lost 5 bases, V lost 2 bases, and 3 bases had no gene match. DNA of the CDR3: TGCAGTGCTAGACTCAGGGGGCGAGATACGCAGTATTTT. This translates into CSARLRGRDTQYF.

This clonotype has more than one count but fewer than ten. The chain combines TRBV5-1 with TRBJ2-7; D gene uncertain. The CDR3 spans 12 residues. Trimming took off 4 bases at V and 6 bases at J, with 11 bases between the two ends. Germline V CDR1 and CDR2: SGHRS, YFSETQ. The CDR3 loop is CASSPHSREQYF. The CDR3 nucleotides are TGCGCCAGCAGCCCCCATTCGCGCGAGCAGTACTTC.

V usage is TRBV6-1 and J usage is TRBJ2-5, with no clear D. Germline-derived CDR1 and CDR2 are MNHNS and SASEGT. The CDR3 consists of 12 residues. Trimming took off 2 bases at V and 5 bases at J, with 6 bases between the two ends. The CDR3 loop is CASSEFLETQYF. CDR3 nucleotides: TGTGCCAGCAGTGAATTTCTGGAGACCCAGTACTTC.